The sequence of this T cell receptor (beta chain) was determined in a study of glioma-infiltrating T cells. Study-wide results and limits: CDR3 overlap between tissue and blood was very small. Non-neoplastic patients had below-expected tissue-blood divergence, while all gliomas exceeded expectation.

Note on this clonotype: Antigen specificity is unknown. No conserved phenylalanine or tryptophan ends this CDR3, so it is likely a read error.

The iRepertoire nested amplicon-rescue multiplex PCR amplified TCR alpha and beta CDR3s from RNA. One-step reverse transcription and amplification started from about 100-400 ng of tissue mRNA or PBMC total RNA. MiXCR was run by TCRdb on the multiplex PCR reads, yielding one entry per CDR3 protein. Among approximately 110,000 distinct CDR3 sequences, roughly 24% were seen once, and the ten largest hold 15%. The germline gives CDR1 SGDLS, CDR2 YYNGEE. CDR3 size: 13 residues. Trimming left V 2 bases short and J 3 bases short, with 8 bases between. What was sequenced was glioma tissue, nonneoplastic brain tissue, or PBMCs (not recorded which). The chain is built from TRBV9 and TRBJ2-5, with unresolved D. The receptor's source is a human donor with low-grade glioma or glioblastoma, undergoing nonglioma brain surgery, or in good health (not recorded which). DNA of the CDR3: TGTGCCAGCAGCGTGAGACCCAAAGAGACCCAGTACCTC. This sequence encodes CASSVRPKETQYL.